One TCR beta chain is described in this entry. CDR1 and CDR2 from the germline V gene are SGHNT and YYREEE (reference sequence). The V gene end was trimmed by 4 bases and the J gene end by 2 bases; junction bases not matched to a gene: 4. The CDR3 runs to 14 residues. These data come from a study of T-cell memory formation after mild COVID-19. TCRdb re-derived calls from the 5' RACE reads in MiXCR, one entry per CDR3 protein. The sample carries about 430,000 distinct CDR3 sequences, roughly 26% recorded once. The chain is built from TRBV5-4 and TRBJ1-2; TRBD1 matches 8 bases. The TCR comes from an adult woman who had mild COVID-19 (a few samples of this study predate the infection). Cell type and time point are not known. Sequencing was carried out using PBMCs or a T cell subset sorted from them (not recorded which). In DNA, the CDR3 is TGTGCCAGCAGCCATACAGGGGGAAACTATGGCTACACCTTC. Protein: CASSHTGGNYGYTF. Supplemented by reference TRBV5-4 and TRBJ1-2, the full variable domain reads ETGVTQSPTHLIKTRGQQVTLRCSSQSGHNTVSWYQQALGQGPQFIFQYYREEENGRGNFPPRFSGLQFPNYSSELNVNALELDDSALYLCASSHTGGNYGYTFGSGTRLTVV.